Shown below are 24 T cell receptor beta chains from a single sample sequenced in a study of T cell repertoires in cytomegalovirus infection. One entry per CDR3 protein, called by TCRdb with MiXCR from the reads. The data contain about 360,000 distinct CDR3 sequences, 34% of them singletons. The antigens of these receptors remain unknown. This specimen was cultured PBMCs, taken from culture after CMV antigen stimulation. The receptors were sampled from a human donor in good health (CMV status not recorded). Some clones in this sample may be carry-over from other donors' samples.

There are a few counts of this clonotype. The chain uses TRBV7-2 and TRBJ2-3; 7 bases match TRBD1. Germline CDR1 reads SGHTA; CDR2 reads FQGNSA. The CDR3 has 19 residues. The J segment lost 4 bases and the V segment lost 1 base, leaving 17 bases of the junction unmatched. The CDR3 loop reads CASSLDWAAKGAWSDTQYF. The CDR3 region has the DNA TGTGCCAGCAGCTTAGATTGGGCTGCGAAGGGGGCATGGTCAGATACGCAGTATTTT. The full variable domain, rest sourced from reference TRBV7-2 and TRBJ2-3, is GAGVSQSPSNKVTEKGKDVELRCDPISGHTALYWYRQSLGQGLEFLIYFQGNSAPDKSGLPSDRFSAERTGGSVSTLTIQRTQQEDSAVYLCASSLDWAAKGAWSDTQYFGPGTRLTVL.

The J gene is TRBJ1-2, the V gene TRBV18; D perhaps matches TRBD1 (5 bases). Trimming removed 6 bases from V and 4 bases from J, with 18 bases in between. The CDR3 is 15 amino acids. Germline V gene lookup returns CDR1 KGHSH and CDR2 LQKENI. CDR3 sequence (DNA): TGTGCCAGCTCTTGGGACGAGGGACCTTTCTATGGCTACACCTTC. It codes for CASSWDEGPFYGYTF.

V gene TRBV6-8 combines with J gene TRBJ2-2; maybe TRBD1 (6 bases). Trimming took 5 bases from V and 0 from J, leaving 16 bases between them. The CDR3 sequence is 17 residues long. The germline gives CDR1 MNHGY, CDR2 SAAAGT. In DNA, the CDR3 is TGTGCCAGCAGTCACCAACAGGGTAGGACGAACACCGGGGAGCTGTTTTTT. It is translated as CASSHQQGRTNTGELFF.

This clonotype has just a few counts. The chain carries TRBV7-9 and TRBJ2-5; possible D gene TRBD1, 5 bases. The germline V and J ends were trimmed by 5 bases and 2 bases, with 15 bases remaining between them. Germline lookup yields CDR1 SEHNR and CDR2 FQNEAQ (reference sequence). The CDR3 contains 15 residues. The CDR3 DNA follows: TGTGCCAGCAGCATGGGGCAGGGTAGTCAAGAGACCCAGTACTTC. Amino acid sequence: CASSMGQGSQETQYF.

This clonotype was found once. The rearrangement uses TRBV15 and TRBJ1-5; D gene unclear. Trimming pared 0 bases from V and 0 bases from J, leaving 9 bases between. CDR1 is LNHNV and CDR2 is YYDKDF in the germline V gene (reference sequence). The CDR3 runs 16 residues. The CDR3 bases are TGTGCCACCAGCAGAGATCGGGGTAATAGCAATCAGCCCCAGCATTTT. Translating it yields CATSRDRGNSNQPQHF.

Only a few counts were recorded for this clonotype. This chain uses TRBV4-1 with TRBJ1-4; D unresolved. Trimming removed 1 base from V and 11 bases from J, with 8 bases in between. The CDR3 totals 12 residues. CDR1 and CDR2 (germline): MGHRA, YSYEKL. Written as DNA, the CDR3 is TGCGCCAGCAGCCAAGGACCTGATAAACTGTTTTTT. Its protein product is CASSQGPDKLFF.

This clonotype has only a few counts. This chain uses TRBV19 with TRBJ2-7; the D is unclear. The germline CDR1 and CDR2 sequences are LNHDA and SQIVND (reference sequence). The V gene lost 5 bases and the J gene lost 2 bases, with 13 bases spanning the gap. The CDR3 runs to 14 residues. The CDR3: CASSFGPLAYEQYF. In DNA form, the CDR3 reads TGTGCCAGTAGTTTCGGTCCCCTCGCCTACGAGCAGTACTTC.

The chain uses TRBV3-1 and TRBJ2-4, with D possibly matching TRBD1 (5 bases). Between the trimmed V and J ends, which lost 0 bases and 9 bases, there was a span of 12 bases. Germline V CDR1 and CDR2: LGHDT, YNNKEL (reference sequence). The CDR3 has 14 residues. The CDR3 sequence: CASSQELGRGIQYF. CDR3 coding DNA: TGTGCCAGCAGCCAAGAGTTGGGGCGCGGCATTCAGTACTTC.

The chain uses TRBV6-5 and TRBJ1-3; 9 bases align to TRBD1. Unmatched junction bases numbered 5, after V lost 5 bases and J lost 0 bases. The CDR3 contains 16 residues. The germline V gene encodes CDR1 MNHEY and CDR2 SVGAGI. CDR3 amino acids: CASSRSTGGSGNTIYF. CDR3 DNA sequence: TGTGCCAGCAGTAGATCGACAGGGGGCTCTGGAAACACCATATATTTT.

This rearrangement joins TRBV6-2 or TRBV6-3 to TRBJ1-2; no firm D call. From germline, CDR1 is MNHEY and CDR2 SVGEGT. The CDR3 has 13 residues. The germline V and J ends were trimmed by 2 bases and 0 bases, with 4 bases remaining between them. This CDR3 is CASSYQANYGYTF. Written as DNA, the CDR3 is TGTGCCAGCAGTTACCAAGCTAACTATGGCTACACCTTC.

The rearrangement uses TRBV7-9 and TRBJ1-1, with D possibly TRBD1 on 6 matching bases. The CDR3 consists of 14 residues. Trimming left V 7 bases short and J 1 base short, with 13 bases between. Germline V gene data show CDR1 as SEHNR and CDR2 as FQNEAQ (reference sequence). DNA of the CDR3: TGTGCCAGCACCAAATACAGGGAGAACACTGAAGCTTTCTTT. The encoded protein is CASTKYRENTEAFF. Combining the CDR3 with reference TRBV7-9 and TRBJ1-1 gives the whole variable domain DTGVSQNPRHKITKRGQNVTFRCDPISEHNRLYWYRQTLGQGPEFLTYFQNEAQLEKSRLLSDRFSAERPKGSFSTLEIQRTEQGDSAMYLCASTKYRENTEAFFGQGTRLTVV.

The rearrangement uses TRBV7-8 and TRBJ2-5; D possibly corresponds to TRBD2 (5 bases). Looked up from germline, CDR1 is SGHVS and CDR2 is FQNEAQ. Trimming removed 6 bases from V and 0 bases from J, with 11 bases in between. This CDR3 spans 14 amino acids. The CDR3 protein is CASSRRGYQETQYF. The CDR3 region has the DNA TGTGCCAGCAGTCGCCGGGGTTACCAAGAGACCCAGTACTTC.

The sample holds a few counts of this clonotype. The chain uses TRBV12-3 or TRBV12-4 and TRBJ2-7, with 7 bases identical to TRBD2. J gave up 3 bases and V 2 bases, and 7 bases lay outside the gene matches. CDR3 size: 15 residues. DNA for the CDR3: TGTGCCAGCAGTTTATCTAATTTAGCGGGCTACGAGCAGTACGTC. Translating it yields CASSLSNLAGYEQYV.

Many counts were recorded for this clonotype. The chain combines TRBV7-2 with TRBJ2-1; TRBD1 is a possible D gene (5 bases). Deletions cut 2 bases from V and 6 bases from J, with 5 bases between. Germline CDR1 reads SGHTA; CDR2 reads FQGNSA. The CDR3 is made up of 12 amino acids. The CDR3 is CASSLQGNEQFF. The CDR3 region has the DNA TGTGCCAGCAGCTTACAGGGCAATGAGCAGTTCTTC.

A remark on this clonotype: A much larger clone is a single base away; this may be a read error. The chain uses TRBV19 and TRBJ2-2; no definite D call. CDR1 and CDR2 from the germline V gene are LNHDA and SQIVND (reference sequence). CDR3 size: 10 residues. The V gene lost 9 bases and the J gene lost 2 bases, with 1 base spanning the gap. CDR3 in amino acids: CASNTGELFF. The CDR3 DNA reads as TGTGCCAGCAACACCGGGGAGCTGTTTTTT. The full variable domain, completed using reference TRBV19 and TRBJ2-2, is DGGITQSPKYLFRKEGQNVTLSCEQNLNHDAMYWYRQDPGQGLRLIYYSQIVNDFQKGDIAEGYSVSREKKESFPLTVTSAQKNPTAFYLCASNTGELFFGEGSRLTVL.

This clonotype was seen at least ten times. This sequence joins TRBV10-3 and TRBJ1-1; a weak D match, TRBD1 (6 bases). This CDR3 is 14 amino acids long. Between the trimmed V and J ends, which lost 2 bases and 7 bases, there was a span of 14 bases. Germline V gives CDR1 ENHRY, CDR2 SYGVKD. The CDR3 nucleotides read TGTGCCATCAGTGAGAGACAGGAACAGGGTGAAGCTTTCTTT. It yields the protein CAISERQEQGEAFF.

CDR3 in amino acids: CASSNYRRQGSVSGANVLTF. CDR3 in DNA: TGTGCCAGTAGTAACTATAGGCGACAGGGGTCCGTCTCTGGGGCCAACGTCCTGACTTTC. V and J are TRBV19 and TRBJ2-6, with 8 bases fitting TRBD1. The junction had 14 bases not matched to a gene; V was cut back by 4 bases and J by 0 bases. Germline lookup yields CDR1 LNHDA and CDR2 SQIVND (reference sequence). The CDR3 covers 20 residues.

This clonotype showed up just a few times. V and J are TRBV28 and TRBJ2-3; no firm D call. The CDR3 length is 12 residues. The germline V gene has CDR1 MDHEN and CDR2 SYDVKM. V lost 11 bases and J lost 10, with 19 bases in between. The CDR3 reads CAGSDDRVAQYF. The CDR3 nucleotides are TGTGCCGGATCGGACGACCGGGTTGCGCAGTATTTT.

V and J are TRBV6-8 and TRBJ1-1, with D possibly matching TRBD1 (6 bases). Deletions cut 6 bases from V and 5 bases from J, with 13 bases between. CDR1 is MNHGY and CDR2 is SAAAGT in the germline V gene. The CDR3 consists of 13 residues. Written as DNA, the CDR3 is TGTGCCAGCAGCATACAGGGCTGGACTGAAGCTTTCTTT. It is translated as CASSIQGWTEAFF.

This clonotype was observed once. V and J are TRBV5-1 and TRBJ2-5; 8 nucleotides agree with TRBD1. The junction had 8 bases not matched to a gene; V was cut back by 2 bases and J by 5 bases. Per the germline V gene, CDR1 is SGHRS and CDR2 is YFSETQ. CDR3 size: 15 residues. In DNA form, the CDR3 reads TGCGCCAGCAGCTTTGGACAGGGTTGGCGGGAGACCCAGTACTTC. Translated, it gives CASSFGQGWRETQYF. The full variable domain, in which reference TRBV5-1 and TRBJ2-5 provide the parts outside the CDR3, is KAGVTQTPRYLIKTRGQQVTLSCSPISGHRSVSWYQQTPGQGLQFLFEYFSETQRNKGNFPGRFSGRQFSNSRSEMNVSTLELGDSALYLCASSFGQGWRETQYFGPGTRLLVL.

Relative to its sample, this clonotype is medium-sized. This chain links TRBV10-3 with TRBJ2-3; 9 nucleotides align to TRBD2. Germline loops: CDR1 ENHRY, CDR2 SYGVKD. The CDR3 is 15 residues long. V trimming: 6 bases; J trimming: 2 bases; junction bases outside the gene matches: 6. The CDR3 loop is CAIRTGLAPTDTQYF. CDR3 bases: TGTGCCATCAGAACCGGACTAGCGCCCACAGATACGCAGTATTTT.

The V gene is TRBV7-2, the J gene TRBJ2-3; no definite D call. Germline CDR1 is SGHTA and CDR2 is FQGNSA. Between the trimmed V and J ends, which lost 1 base and 4 bases, there was a span of 9 bases. The CDR3 contains 14 residues. The CDR3 coding sequence is TGTGCCAGCAGCTTAGATTTTACCGCAGATACGCAGTATTTT. It is translated as CASSLDFTADTQYF.

This sequence joins TRBV7-3 and TRBJ2-3; tentative D call: TRBD2 (5 bases). Germline-derived CDR1 and CDR2 are SGHTA and FQGTGA. This CDR3 contains 16 residues. The V gene lost 0 bases and the J gene lost 4 bases, with 14 bases spanning the gap. DNA for the CDR3: TGTGCCAGCAGCTTAACGCGAGGGTCCGCGTCAGATACGCAGTATTTT. It is translated as CASSLTRGSASDTQYF.

The chain combines TRBV28 with TRBJ1-2; TRBD1 agrees at 9 bases. The V gene's germline CDR1 is MDHEN and CDR2 SYDVKM. There are 12 residues in the CDR3. Trimming removed 6 bases from V and 8 bases from J; junction bases left unmatched: 4. CDR3 nucleotide sequence: TGTGCCAGCAGCACAGGGGGCTGGGGCTACACCTTC. It is translated as CASSTGGWGYTF.